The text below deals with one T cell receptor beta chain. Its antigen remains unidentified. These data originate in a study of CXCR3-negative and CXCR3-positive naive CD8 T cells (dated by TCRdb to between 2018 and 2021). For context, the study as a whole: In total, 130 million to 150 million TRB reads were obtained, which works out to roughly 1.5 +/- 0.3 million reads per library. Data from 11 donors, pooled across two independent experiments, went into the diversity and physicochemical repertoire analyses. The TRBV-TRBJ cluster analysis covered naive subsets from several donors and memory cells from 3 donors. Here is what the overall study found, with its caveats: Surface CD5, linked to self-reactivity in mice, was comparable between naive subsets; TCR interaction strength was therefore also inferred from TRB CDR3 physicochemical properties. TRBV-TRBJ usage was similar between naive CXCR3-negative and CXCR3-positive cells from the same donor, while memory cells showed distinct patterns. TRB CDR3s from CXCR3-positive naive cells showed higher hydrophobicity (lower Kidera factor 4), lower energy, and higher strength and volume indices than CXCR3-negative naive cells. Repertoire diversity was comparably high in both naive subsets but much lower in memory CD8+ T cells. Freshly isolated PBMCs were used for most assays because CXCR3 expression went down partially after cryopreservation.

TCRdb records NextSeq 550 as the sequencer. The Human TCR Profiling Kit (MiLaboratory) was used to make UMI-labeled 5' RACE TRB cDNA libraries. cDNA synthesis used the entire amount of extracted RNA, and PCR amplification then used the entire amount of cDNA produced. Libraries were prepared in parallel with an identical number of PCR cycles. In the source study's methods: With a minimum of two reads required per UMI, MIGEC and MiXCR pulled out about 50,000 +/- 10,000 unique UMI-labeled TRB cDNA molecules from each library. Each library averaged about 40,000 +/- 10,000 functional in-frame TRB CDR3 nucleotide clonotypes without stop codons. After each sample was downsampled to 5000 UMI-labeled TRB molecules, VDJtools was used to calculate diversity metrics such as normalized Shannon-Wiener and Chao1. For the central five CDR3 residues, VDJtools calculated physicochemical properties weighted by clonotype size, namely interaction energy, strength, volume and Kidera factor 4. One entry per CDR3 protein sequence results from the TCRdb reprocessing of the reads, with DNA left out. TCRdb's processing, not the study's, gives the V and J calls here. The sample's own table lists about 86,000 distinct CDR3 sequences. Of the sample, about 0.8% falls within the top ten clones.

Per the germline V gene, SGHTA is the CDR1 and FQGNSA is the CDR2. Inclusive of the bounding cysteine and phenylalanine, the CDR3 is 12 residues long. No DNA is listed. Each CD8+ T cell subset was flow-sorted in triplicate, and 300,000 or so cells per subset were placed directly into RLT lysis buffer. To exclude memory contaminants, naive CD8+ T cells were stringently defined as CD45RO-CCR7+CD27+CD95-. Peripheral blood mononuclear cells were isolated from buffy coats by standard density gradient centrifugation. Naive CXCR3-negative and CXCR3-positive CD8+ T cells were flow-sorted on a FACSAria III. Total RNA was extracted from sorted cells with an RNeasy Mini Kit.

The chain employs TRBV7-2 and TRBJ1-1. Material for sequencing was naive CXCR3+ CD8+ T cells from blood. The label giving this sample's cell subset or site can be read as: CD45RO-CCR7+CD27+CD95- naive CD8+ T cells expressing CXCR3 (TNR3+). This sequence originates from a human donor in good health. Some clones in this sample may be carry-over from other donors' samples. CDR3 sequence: CASSPAVAEAFF.